A single sample gave rise to the 2 T cell receptor beta chains below, sequenced in a study of shared T cell receptors in the human thymus. Sequencing was performed with immunoSEQ multiplex PCR; in TCRdb, only in-frame clones are kept and a portion is missing. This table holds roughly 710,000 clones, roughly 88% found once. The same data also went into a second study, on human thymus T cells.

The material sequenced was thymocytes. The receptor source for this set is a girl under three years old with a congenital heart defect.

This clone was seen a handful of times. This rearrangement joins TRBV7-6 to TRBJ1-5; weak D call: TRBD1 (5 bases). In germline, CDR1 is SGHVS, CDR2 FNYEAQ. CDR3 length: 18 residues. V was clipped by 5 bases and J by 2 bases, with 22 bases between them. Here the CDR3 DNA reads TGTGCCAGCAGCCCAGGGAGGAAGGGCCCACAGGGCAATCAGCCCCAGCATTTT. As protein: CASSPGRKGPQGNQPQHF.

CDR3 sequence: CAISLTSTRGEKLFF. In DNA, the CDR3 is TGTGCCATCAGTTTGACCTCCACCAGAGGGGAAAAACTGTTTTTT. The V gene is TRBV10-3, the J gene TRBJ1-4; D ambiguous. V lost 5 bases, J lost 8 bases, and 18 bases lay in between. Germline-derived CDR1 and CDR2 are ENHRY and SYGVKD. The CDR3 consists of 15 residues.